This T cell receptor beta chain comes out of a study of neurological immune-mediated disorders. There are many counts of this clonotype. Unmatched junction bases numbered 11, after V lost 0 bases and J lost 3 bases. The CDR3 runs 18 residues. Per the germline V gene, CDR1 is SGHRS and CDR2 is YFSETQ. TCRdb processed the 5' RACE reads anew with MiXCR; each CDR3 protein has one entry. The sample carries approximately 30,000 distinct CDR3 sequences, roughly 3.7% recorded once. The source of this sequence is a woman in her thirties or forties in good health. Material: CD4+ T cells from blood. The chain uses TRBV5-1 and TRBJ2-1; 8 nucleotides match TRBD2. The CDR3 here is CASSLGTSPQPGYNEQFF. The CDR3 coding sequence is TGCGCCAGCAGCTTGGGGACTAGCCCGCAGCCTGGCTACAATGAGCAGTTCTTC.